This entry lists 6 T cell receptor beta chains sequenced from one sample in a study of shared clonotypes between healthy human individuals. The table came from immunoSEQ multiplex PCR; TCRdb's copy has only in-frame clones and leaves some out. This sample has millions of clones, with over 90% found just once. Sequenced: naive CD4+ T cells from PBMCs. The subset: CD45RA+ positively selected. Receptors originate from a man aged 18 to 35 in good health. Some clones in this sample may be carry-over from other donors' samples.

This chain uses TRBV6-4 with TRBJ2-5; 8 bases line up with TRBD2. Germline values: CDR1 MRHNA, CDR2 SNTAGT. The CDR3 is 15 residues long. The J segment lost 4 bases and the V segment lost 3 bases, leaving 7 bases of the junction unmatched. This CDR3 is CASSERAGGRETQYF. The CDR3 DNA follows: TGTGCCAGCAGTGAGAGGGCGGGAGGACGAGAGACCCAGTACTTC.

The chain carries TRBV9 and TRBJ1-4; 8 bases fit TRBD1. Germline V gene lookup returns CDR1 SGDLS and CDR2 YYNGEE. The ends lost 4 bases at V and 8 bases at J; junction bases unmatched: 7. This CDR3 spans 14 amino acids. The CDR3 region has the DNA TGTGCCAGCAGCCCGGGGACAGGAAACGAAAAACTGTTTTTT. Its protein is CASSPGTGNEKLFF. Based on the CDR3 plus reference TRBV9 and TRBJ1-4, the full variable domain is DSGVTQTPKHLITATGQRVTLRCSPRSGDLSVYWYQQSLDQGLQFLIQYYNGEERAKGNILERFSAQQFPDLHSELNLSSLELGDSALYFCASSPGTGNEKLFFGSGTQLSVL.

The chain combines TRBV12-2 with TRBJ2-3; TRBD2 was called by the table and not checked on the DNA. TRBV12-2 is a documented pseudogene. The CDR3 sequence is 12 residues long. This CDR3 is CASGGWTDTQYF. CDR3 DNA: TGTGCAAGCGGGGGGTGGACAGATACGCAGTATTTT.

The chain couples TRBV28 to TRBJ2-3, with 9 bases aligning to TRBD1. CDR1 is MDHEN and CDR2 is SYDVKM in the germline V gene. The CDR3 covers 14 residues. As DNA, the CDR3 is TGTTCCTCAGGACAGGGGACCGGCCCGGATACGCAGTATTTT. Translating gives CSSGQGTGPDTQYF.

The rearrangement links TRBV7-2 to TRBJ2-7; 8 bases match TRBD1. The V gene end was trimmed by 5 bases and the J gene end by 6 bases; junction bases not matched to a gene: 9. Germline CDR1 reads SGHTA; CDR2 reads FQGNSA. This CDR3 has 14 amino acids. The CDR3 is CASSKESRGPEQYF. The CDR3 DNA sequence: TGTGCCAGCAGCAAAGAATCCAGGGGGCCCGAGCAGTACTTC.

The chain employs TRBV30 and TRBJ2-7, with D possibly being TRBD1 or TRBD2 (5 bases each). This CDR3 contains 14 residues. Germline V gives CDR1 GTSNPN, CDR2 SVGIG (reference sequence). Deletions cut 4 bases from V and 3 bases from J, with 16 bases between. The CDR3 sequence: CAWKPGTVNYEQYF. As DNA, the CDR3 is TGTGCCTGGAAACCCGGGACGGTAAACTACGAGCAGTACTTC.